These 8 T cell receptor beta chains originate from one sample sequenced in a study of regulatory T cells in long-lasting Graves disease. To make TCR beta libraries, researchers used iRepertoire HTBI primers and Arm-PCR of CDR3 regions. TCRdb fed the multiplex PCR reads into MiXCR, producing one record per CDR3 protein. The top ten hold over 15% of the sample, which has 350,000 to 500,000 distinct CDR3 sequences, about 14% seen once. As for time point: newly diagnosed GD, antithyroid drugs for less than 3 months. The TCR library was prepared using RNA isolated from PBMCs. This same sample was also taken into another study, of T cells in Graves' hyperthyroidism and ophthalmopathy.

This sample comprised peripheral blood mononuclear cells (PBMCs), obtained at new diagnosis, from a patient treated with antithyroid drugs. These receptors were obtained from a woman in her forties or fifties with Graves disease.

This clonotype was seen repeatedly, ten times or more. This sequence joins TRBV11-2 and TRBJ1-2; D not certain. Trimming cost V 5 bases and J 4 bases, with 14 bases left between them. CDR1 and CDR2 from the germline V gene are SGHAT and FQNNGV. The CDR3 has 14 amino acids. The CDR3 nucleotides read TGTGCCAGCAGCCAGGACTGGATCTTCTATGGCTACACCTTC. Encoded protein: CASSQDWIFYGYTF.

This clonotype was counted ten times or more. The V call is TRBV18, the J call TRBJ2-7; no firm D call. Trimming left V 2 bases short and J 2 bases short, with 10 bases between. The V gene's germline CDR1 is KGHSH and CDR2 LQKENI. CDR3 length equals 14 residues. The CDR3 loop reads CASSPDGSTYEQYF. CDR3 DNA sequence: TGTGCCAGCTCACCAGATGGCTCCACCTACGAGCAGTACTTC.

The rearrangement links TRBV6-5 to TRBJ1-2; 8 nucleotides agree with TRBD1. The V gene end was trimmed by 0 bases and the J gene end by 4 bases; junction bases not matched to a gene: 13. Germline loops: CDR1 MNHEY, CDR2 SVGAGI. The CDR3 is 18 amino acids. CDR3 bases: TGTGCCAGCAGTTACTCAGGCCTGGGACAGGCAGGGATCTATGGCTACACCTTC. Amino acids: CASSYSGLGQAGIYGYTF.

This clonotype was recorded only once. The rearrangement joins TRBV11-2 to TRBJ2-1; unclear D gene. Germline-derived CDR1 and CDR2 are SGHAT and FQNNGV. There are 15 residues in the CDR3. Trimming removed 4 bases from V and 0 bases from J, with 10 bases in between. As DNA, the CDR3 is TGTGCCAGCAGCTGGACCCCTGGCTCCTACAATGAGCAGTTCTTC. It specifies CASSWTPGSYNEQFF.

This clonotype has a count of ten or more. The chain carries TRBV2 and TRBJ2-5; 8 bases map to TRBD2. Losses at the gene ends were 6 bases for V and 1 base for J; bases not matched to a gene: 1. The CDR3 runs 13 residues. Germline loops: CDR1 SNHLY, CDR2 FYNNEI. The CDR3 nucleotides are TGTGCCAGCAGGACTAGCGCCCAAGAGACCCAGTACTTC. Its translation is CASRTSAQETQYF.

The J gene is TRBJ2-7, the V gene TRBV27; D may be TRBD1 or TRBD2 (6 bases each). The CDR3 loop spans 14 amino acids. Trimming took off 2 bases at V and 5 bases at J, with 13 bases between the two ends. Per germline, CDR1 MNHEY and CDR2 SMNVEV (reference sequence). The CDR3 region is CASSLPGADDEQYF. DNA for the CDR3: TGTGCCAGCAGTTTACCGGGGGCTGATGACGAGCAGTACTTC.

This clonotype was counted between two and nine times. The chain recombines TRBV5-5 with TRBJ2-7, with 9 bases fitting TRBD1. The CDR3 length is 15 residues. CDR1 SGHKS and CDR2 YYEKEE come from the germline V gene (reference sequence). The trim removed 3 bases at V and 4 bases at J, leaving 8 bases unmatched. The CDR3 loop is CASSWRTGTGYEQYF. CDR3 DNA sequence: TGTGCCAGCAGCTGGAGAACCGGGACAGGGTACGAGCAGTACTTC.

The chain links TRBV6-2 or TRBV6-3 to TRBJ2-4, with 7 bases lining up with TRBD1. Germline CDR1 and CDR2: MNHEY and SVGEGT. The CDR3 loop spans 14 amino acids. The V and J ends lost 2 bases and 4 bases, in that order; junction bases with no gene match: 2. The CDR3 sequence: CASSYGTEKNIQYF. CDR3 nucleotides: TGTGCCAGCAGTTACGGGACAGAAAAAAACATTCAGTACTTC.